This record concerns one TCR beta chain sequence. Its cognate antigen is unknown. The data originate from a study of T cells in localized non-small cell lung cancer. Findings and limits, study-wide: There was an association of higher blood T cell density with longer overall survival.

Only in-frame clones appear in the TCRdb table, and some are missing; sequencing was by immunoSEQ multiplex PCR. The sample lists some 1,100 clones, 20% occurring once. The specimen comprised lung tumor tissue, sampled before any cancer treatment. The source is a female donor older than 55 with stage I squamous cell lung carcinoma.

CDR3 protein: CASSLAGTGAYEQYF. CDR3 nucleotide sequence: TGTGCCAGCAGCTTGGCGGGGACAGGGGCGTACGAGCAGTACTTC. V usage is TRBV11-3 and J usage is TRBJ2-7; 10 bases agree with TRBD1. The junction had 6 bases not matched to a gene; V was cut back by 3 bases and J by 4 bases. Germline values: CDR1 SGHNT, CDR2 YENEEA. This CDR3 has 15 amino acids.